This T cell receptor (beta chain) was documented in a study of brain T cells in children with intractable seizures (dated by TCRdb to 2020 to 2022). Study-level background: A NanoString immunology panel was first used to screen resected brain tissue from some 51 pediatric epilepsy surgery cases for immune gene transcripts. Of the approximately 12 selected surgery cases, pre-surgery blood was also sequenced for eight, so four had brain tissue only. Overall results and qualifications from the work: The patients' HCMV serostatus was not known, and viral specificity was inferred solely from CDR3 sequence similarity. Because sequencing depth was different between pre-surgery and post-surgery blood, clones absent from the pre-surgery sample may reflect undersampling.

With respect to this clone: It lacks a known antigen. Per-base quality was not reported, and no clone a single base away is much larger than it.

What the time point label conveys for this sample: resected brain tissue, or blood drawn just prior to surgery. The surgery cases that showed the highest brain T cell transcript signatures were chosen for TCR beta chain sequencing of brain tissue, and of blood when it was available. Prior to surgery, the patients had been treated with at least one anti-epileptic drug. The TCR-sequenced patients were children whose drug-resistant epilepsy was caused by tuberous sclerosis complex, focal cortical dysplasia, Rasmussen encephalitis or hemimegalencephaly. Blood was drawn right before the epilepsy surgery. Bulk genomic DNA was extracted from unsorted brain tissue and whole blood with the Monarch genomic DNA purification kit. TCR beta chain sequences were generated from genomic DNA using the immunoSEQ assay. Regarding the original processing steps: CDR3 sequences that did not begin with the conserved framework cysteine at position 104 were removed by hand. To get clonality, the normalized Shannon's Diversity Index was subtracted from one, giving values from 0 (maximal diversity) to 1 (oligoclonal). Chi-squared comparison-of-proportions tests were used to check whether the frequency of the same CDR3 differed between samples, for example brain versus blood. Public clonotypes were identified through searches of immuneACCESS, and similarity to known antiviral clonotypes was evaluated with the VDJdb browser. TCRdb mirrors the immuneACCESS table, restricted to in-frame sequences. Some clones are absent from its copies; in checked studies, under half trace to an unresolved V gene, and the reason for the others is unknown. V and J calls and clone size are copied from that table; D and trimming were computed from the DNA. Present in this sample are about 64,000 clones, approximately 94% of which were seen just once. The top ten constitute approximately 0.38% of the sample.

From cysteine to phenylalanine, the CDR3 is 18 amino acids long. Just CDR3 DNA is preserved here, 54 bases in frame from base 1. Between the V and J ends, shortened by 10 bases and 3 bases respectively, the junction contains 28 bases. As encoded in the germline V gene (reference sequence), CDR1 is WNHNN while CDR2 is SYGVQD. This TCR derives from a boy younger than two with focal cortical dysplasia and intractable seizures. Sequenced material: peripheral blood, taken at surgery. The sequence links TRBV10-1 to TRBJ2-1, and TRBD1 may be the D gene, going by 7 matching bases. Read as DNA, the sequence is TGCGCCACCACCCTAGCCCCGACAGGGACGGGACTCTACAATGAGCAGTTCTTC. This gives the protein CATTLAPTGTGLYNEQFF.